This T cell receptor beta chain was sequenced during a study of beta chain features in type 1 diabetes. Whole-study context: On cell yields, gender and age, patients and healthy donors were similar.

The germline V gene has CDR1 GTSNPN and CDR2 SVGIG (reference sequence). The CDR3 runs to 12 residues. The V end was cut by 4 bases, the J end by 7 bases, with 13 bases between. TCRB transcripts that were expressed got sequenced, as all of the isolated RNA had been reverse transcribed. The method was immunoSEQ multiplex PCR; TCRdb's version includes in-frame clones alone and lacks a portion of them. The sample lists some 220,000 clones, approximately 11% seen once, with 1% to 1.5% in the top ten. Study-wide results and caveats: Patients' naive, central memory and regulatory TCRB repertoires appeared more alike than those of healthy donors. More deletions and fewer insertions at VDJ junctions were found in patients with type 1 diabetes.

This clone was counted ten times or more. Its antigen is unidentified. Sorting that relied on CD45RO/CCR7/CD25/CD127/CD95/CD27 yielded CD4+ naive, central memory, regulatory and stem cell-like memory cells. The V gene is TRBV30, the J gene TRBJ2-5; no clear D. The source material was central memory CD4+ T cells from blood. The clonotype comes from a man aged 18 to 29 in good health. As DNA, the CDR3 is TGTGCCTGGATGCCCGCGCCGGGGACCCAGTACTTC. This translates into CAWMPAPGTQYF. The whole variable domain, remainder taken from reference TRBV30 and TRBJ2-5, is SQTIHQWPATLVQPVGSPLSLECTVEGTSNPNLYWYRQAAGRGLQLLFYSVGIGQISSEVPQNLSASRPQDRQFILSSKKLLLSDSGFYLCAWMPAPGTQYFGPGTRLLVL.